The T cell receptor beta chain under discussion was sequenced for a study of blood T cell repertoires in COVID-19. The overall study: COVID-19 samples from acute and convalescent phases originated in the United States, Italy and Spain.

V was shortened by 0 bases and J by 4 bases, with 7 bases between the two germline ends. CDR3 length: 14 amino acids. Germline V gene lookup returns CDR1 SGHDT and CDR2 YYEEEE. This clone was found once. In the same sample, other DNA sequences code for this CDR3. Original processing notes: Nucleated cell number was recorded as an estimate derived from reference gene primer amplification. Measured with immunoSEQ multiplex PCR; TCRdb has only the in-frame clones, and not every one. D and trimming come from the DNA, and the V and J calls and clone size come from that table. The data show a few hundred thousand clones, 80% to 90% seen once. While infection was still active, Seattle patients were enrolled and then followed longitudinally.

The source material was peripheral blood. The source is a woman in her 30s with COVID-19, enrolled during active disease. The chain uses TRBV5-6 and TRBJ2-2; possibly TRBD1 for D (6 bases). The CDR3 loop reads CASSLGGRTGELFF. The CDR3 DNA reads as TGTGCCAGCAGCTTGGGGGGGCGCACCGGGGAGCTGTTTTTT. Supplemented by reference TRBV5-6 and TRBJ2-2, the full variable domain reads DAGVTQSPTHLIKTRGQQVTLRCSPKSGHDTVSWYQQALGQGPQFIFQYYEEEERQRGNFPDRFSGHQFPNYSSELNVNALLLGDSALYLCASSLGGRTGELFFGEGSRLTVL.